The rows below give T cell receptor beta chains drawn from one sample of a study of technical replicates of blood from several donors. The protocol was immunoSEQ multiplex PCR, while the TCRdb copy is restricted to in-frame clones and leaves out a portion. The sample has tens of thousands of clones; just under 95% are singletons. The sequenced sample consisted of T cells isolated from PBMCs. The receptors shown here come from a human donor in good health. Each CDR3 is given with its conserved first and last residue. The D gene is left open where the match is weak. Clone size, where shown, is once, few, many, or a class for clones that have expanded.

J,size,D,V,DNA,CDR3
TRBJ2-7,once,TRBD2,TRBV5-5,TGTGCCAGTCGTAGCGGGGGGGCCTACGAGCAGTACTTC,CASRSGGAYEQYF
TRBJ1-1,NA,NA,TRBV5-1,TGCGCCAGCAGATCGGACAGAAACACTGAAGCTTTCTTT,CASRSDRNTEAFF
TRBJ2-7,NA,TRBD1,TRBV28,TGTGCCAGCAGTTTACCCCTGGAACAGGGGGCCTCCTACGAGCAGTACTTC,CASSLPLEQGASYEQYF
TRBJ2-7,NA,NA,TRBV19,TGTGCCAGTAAAATTGCAGGGGGGCCTTACGAGCAGTACTTC,CASKIAGGPYEQYF
TRBJ2-7,NA,TRBD1,TRBV27,TGTGCCAGCAGTGCCGGGACAGGGCTCGAGCAGTACTTC,CASSAGTGLEQYF
TRBJ2-1,NA,NA,TRBV27,TGTGCCAGCAGTTTAGCTGGGGGCGATGAGCAGTTCTTC,CASSLAGGDEQFF
TRBJ1-2,NA,NA,TRBV4-1,TGCGCCAGCAGCCAACGGGACACCGACCTATATGGCTACACCTTC,CASSQRDTDLYGYTF
TRBJ2-1,NA,TRBD1,TRBV29-1,TGCAGCGTTTCGGACAGGGGCCACTACACTGAGCAGTTCTTC,CSVSDRGHYTEQFF
TRBJ2-1,NA,NA,TRBV6-5,TGTGCCAGCAGTAAGACAACGACTAATGAGCGAGAGCAGTTCTTC,CASSKTTTNEREQFF
TRBJ2-3,once,TRBD2,TRBV6-5,TGTGCCAGTGGGCTAGCGGGAGAAGCAGATACGCAGTATTTT,CASGLAGEADTQYF
TRBJ1-1,NA,NA,TRBV11-3,TGTGCCAGCAGCTTAGATCTCCAGCGAGCGAACACTGAAGCTTTCTTT,CASSLDLQRANTEAFF
TRBJ2-1,NA,TRBD2,TRBV6-6,TGTGCCAGCAGTTACACGACTAGCGGGACCTACAATGAGCAGTTCTTC,CASSYTTSGTYNEQFF
TRBJ2-7,NA,TRBD2,TRBV11-2,TGTGCCAGCAGCCCTCTAACAGGACGCGCGGGGGACGAGCAGTACTTC,CASSPLTGRAGDEQYF
TRBJ1-2,once,NA,TRBV11-2,TGTGCCAGCAGCTTGGGGCAGGCCTTAAGCTATGGCTACACCTTC,CASSLGQALSYGYTF
TRBJ1-1,NA,NA,TRBV19,TGTGCCAGTACGGACAGAATTTCGAACACTGAAGCTTTCTTT,CASTDRISNTEAFF